This TCR beta chain is from a study of cytomegalovirus exposure and HLA in healthy donors. Across the study: The early release's HLA-typed donors yielded tens of millions of unique TCRs. Study-level findings and limits: TCR beta V- and J-gene trimming, according to a later analysis, was linked to a missense DCLRE1C variant. The HLA-A and HLA-B alleles of most subjects were reportedly predicted accurately from TCR beta sequences.

Germline V gene data show CDR1 as SGHRS and CDR2 as YFSETQ. The germline V and J ends were trimmed by 4 bases and 4 bases, with 14 bases remaining between them. The CDR3 is 14 residues long. This clone was counted a few times. Its antigen is not identified. Other DNA sequences in the sample encode the same CDR3. The PCR made use of 60 Vbeta and 13 Jbeta primers. The table came from immunoSEQ multiplex PCR; TCRdb's copy has only in-frame clones and leaves some out. The table has 130,000 or so clones, around 72% seen once; the top ten hold roughly 4.5%. This chain joins TRBV5-1 and TRBJ1-1; a weak D match, TRBD1 (6 bases). Source material: PBMCs. This sequence originates from a man between 18 and 29 years old in good health and CMV-seropositive. CDR3 protein: CASSPQGGGTEAFF. In DNA form, the CDR3 reads TGCGCCAGCAGCCCTCAAGGGGGGGGCACTGAAGCTTTCTTT.